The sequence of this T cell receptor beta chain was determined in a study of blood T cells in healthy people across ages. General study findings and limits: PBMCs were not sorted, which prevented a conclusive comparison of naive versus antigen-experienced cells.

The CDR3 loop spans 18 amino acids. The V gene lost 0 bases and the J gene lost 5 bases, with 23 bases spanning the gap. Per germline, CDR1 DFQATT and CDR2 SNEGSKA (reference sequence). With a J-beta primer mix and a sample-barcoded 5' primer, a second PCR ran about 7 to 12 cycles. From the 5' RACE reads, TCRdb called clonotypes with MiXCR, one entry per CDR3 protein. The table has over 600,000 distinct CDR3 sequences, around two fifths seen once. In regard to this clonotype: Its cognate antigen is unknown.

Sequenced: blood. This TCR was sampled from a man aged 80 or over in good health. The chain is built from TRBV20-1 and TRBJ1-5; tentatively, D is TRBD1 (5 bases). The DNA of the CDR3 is TGCAGTGCTAGAGACACCCGACAATGGCTTGGGGGTGATCAGCCCCAGCATTTT. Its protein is CSARDTRQWLGGDQPQHF.